The rows below give T cell receptor beta chains drawn from one sample of a study of CD8 T cells in Susac syndrome. TCRdb ran MiXCR on the immunoSEQ multiplex PCR reads and lists one entry per CDR3 protein. Among roughly 140,000 distinct CDR3 sequences listed, 85% to 95% were seen once. The sequenced sample consisted of CD4+ T cells from PBMCs. These receptors were taken from a human donor with Susac syndrome. CDR3s include the opening cysteine and the closing phenylalanine or tryptophan. The D gene is left open where the match is weak. Size is stated for part of the rows, as once, few or many counts, or as a class when the clone is expanded.

>TRBJ1-6|NA|NA|TRBV4-3
TGCGCCAGCAGCCAAGATTTTAGAGGTAATTCACCCCTCCACTTT
CASSQDFRGNSPLHF
>TRBJ2-7|NA|TRBD1|TRBV9
TGTGCCAGCAGCGTAGGTGGGACAGGTACCTTTGGCGAGCAGTACTTC
CASSVGGTGTFGEQYF
>TRBJ2-1|NA|NA|TRBV6-2/TRBV6-3
TGTGCCAGCGGGGAGGGGGCAAGAGATGAGCAGTTCTTC
CASGEGARDEQFF
>TRBJ2-7|NA|NA|TRBV20-1
TGCAGTGCCAGAGGTAGCCCCTTTTCCCGGAGCTCCTACGAGCAGTACTTC
CSARGSPFSRSSYEQYF
>TRBJ2-5|NA|NA|TRBV3-1
TGTGCCAGCAGCCAAGTTCCAACTCCTAAGGAGGAGACCCAGTACTTC
CASSQVPTPKEETQYF
>TRBJ2-7|NA|NA|TRBV20-1
TGCAGTGCTAGAGATTTACAGGGCAACTACGAGCAGTACTTC
CSARDLQGNYEQYF
>TRBJ2-5|NA|NA|TRBV7-3
TGTGCCAGCAGCTTAACCCCTCCGGAGACCCAGTACTTC
CASSLTPPETQYF
>TRBJ2-2|NA|NA|TRBV5-8
TGTGCCAGCAGCTTGGTCCGGGGCACCGGGGAGCTGTTTTTT
CASSLVRGTGELFF
>TRBJ1-2|NA|NA|TRBV6-5
TGTGCCAGCAGTTCCCCAACCGACTATGGCTACACCTTC
CASSSPTDYGYTF
>TRBJ2-5|NA|NA|TRBV5-4
TGTGCCAGCAGCTTGTGGCAGGGCAGGGAGACCCAGTACTTC
CASSLWQGRETQYF
>TRBJ1-2|NA|NA|TRBV4-3
TGCGCCAGCAGCCGGGTGGATGGCTACACCTTC
CASSRVDGYTF
>TRBJ2-7|NA|NA|TRBV14
TGTGCCAGCAGCCTTCCGGGGTCCTACGAGCAGTACTTC
CASSLPGSYEQYF
>TRBJ2-1|NA|NA|TRBV7-9
TGTGCCAGCAGCCCCGGGACCGGGGGCGAATCTGAGCAGTTCTTC
CASSPGTGGESEQFF
>TRBJ2-7|few|NA|TRBV23-1
TGCGCCAGCAGTCCTACGTTTCACGGGGAGCAGTACTTC
CASSPTFHGEQYF
>TRBJ2-2|once|NA|TRBV9
TGTGCCAGCAGCGTAACTATAACCGGGGAGCTGTTTTTT
CASSVTITGELFF
>TRBJ2-3|NA|TRBD1|TRBV29-1
TGCAGCGTTGAAGGGAACAGGGGCGGCACAGATACGCAGTATTTT
CSVEGNRGGTDTQYF
>TRBJ2-1|NA|TRBD1|TRBV7-8
TGTGCCAGCAGCTCCCTACGGACAGGGCTTTACAATGAGCAGTTCTTC
CASSSLRTGLYNEQFF
>TRBJ1-1|NA|TRBD1|TRBV14
TGTGCCAGCAGCCCTTGGACGCAGGGGGCGAATACTGAAGCTTTCTTT
CASSPWTQGANTEAFF
>TRBJ2-1|NA|TRBD2|TRBV9
TGTGCCAGCAGCGACCCGGGGGGGGGCTCCTACAATGAGCAGTTCTTC
CASSDPGGGSYNEQFF
>TRBJ2-3|NA|NA|TRBV29-1
TGCAGCGTTGAGCGGGGGCTCACAGATACGCAGTATTTT
CSVERGLTDTQYF
>TRBJ1-2|NA|NA|TRBV5-6
TGTGCCAGCAGCACCGGAGAGCTACGCAGGTCTAACTATGGCTACACCTTC
CASSTGELRRSNYGYTF
>TRBJ1-5|NA|NA|TRBV9
TGTGCCAGCAGCGTAGGAGAAGGGTATAATCAGCCCCAGCATTTT
CASSVGEGYNQPQHF
>TRBJ2-7|few|TRBD2|TRBV7-9
TGTGCCAGCATCCCCCCCTTAGGGAGCGGGGGGATCTACGAGCAGTACTTC
CASIPPLGSGGIYEQYF
>TRBJ1-6|NA|NA|TRBV20-1
TGCAGTGCCCGGGCGGGCGGAATCTCCTATAATTCACCCCTCCACTTT
CSARAGGISYNSPLHF
>TRBJ2-3|NA|NA|TRBV12-3/TRBV12-4
TGTGCCAGCAGTTCAACAGGAGCTAGCACAGATACGCAGTATTTT
CASSSTGASTDTQYF
>TRBJ2-1|NA|NA|TRBV7-2
TGTGCCAGCAGCCCCCGTCTTTTTGAGCAGTTCTTC
CASSPRLFEQFF
>TRBJ1-4|NA|TRBD1|TRBV12-3/TRBV12-4
TGTGCCAGCAGTTTTAGACAGGGGATTGAAAAACTGTTTTTT
CASSFRQGIEKLFF
>TRBJ2-7|NA|TRBD2|TRBV6-2/TRBV6-3
TGTGCCAGCAGTCCGGGAGGCAGCTACTACGAGCAGTACTTC
CASSPGGSYYEQYF
>TRBJ2-7|NA|TRBD1|TRBV29-1
TGCAGCGCTGGACAGGGAATTTACGAGCAGTACTTC
CSAGQGIYEQYF
>TRBJ2-3|NA|TRBD2|TRBV27
TGTGCCAGCAGTTTACGAGCGGGGCAGACCACAGATACGCAGTATTTT
CASSLRAGQTTDTQYF
>TRBJ2-3|once|TRBD2|TRBV5-6
TGTGCCAGCAGCGGGGCAGGCGGGGGGGATACGCAGTATTTT
CASSGAGGGDTQYF
>TRBJ2-3|NA|NA|TRBV12-3/TRBV12-4
TGTGCCAGCAACCCGGTGGCGGCGGCCGGCGGGATGGCGCAGTATTTT
CASNPVAAAGGMAQYF
>TRBJ2-2|NA|NA|TRBV25-1
TGTGCCAGCAGGACACCAAACACCGGGGAGCTGTTTTTT
CASRTPNTGELFF
>TRBJ2-1|NA|TRBD2|TRBV7-9
TGTGCCAGCAGCTTAGCGGGACTAGCGGGGAATGAGCAGTTCTTC
CASSLAGLAGNEQFF
>TRBJ1-1|NA|TRBD1|TRBV3-1
TGTGCCAGCAGTCGGATTCAGGGGGCGCAGGACACTGAAGCTTTCTTT
CASSRIQGAQDTEAFF
>TRBJ2-7|NA|NA|TRBV14
TGTGCCAGCAGCCGACAGTCCCTCTCCTACGAGCAGTACTTC
CASSRQSLSYEQYF
>TRBJ2-6|NA|TRBD1|TRBV28
TGTGCCAGCAGTCTCCTGACAGGGGGCTCTGGGGCCAACGTCCTGACTTTC
CASSLLTGGSGANVLTF
>TRBJ2-1|NA|TRBD2|TRBV4-2
TGTGCCAGCAGCCCCATGAGGCCAGCGGGGGGCCAATACACTTGGAATGAGCAGTTCTTC
CASSPMRPAGGQYTWNEQFF
>TRBJ1-2|NA|NA|TRBV12-3/TRBV12-4
TGTGCCAGCAGCCTAACAGGGCGTTATGGCTACACCTTC
CASSLTGRYGYTF
>TRBJ2-4|NA|NA|TRBV29-1
TGCAGCGTTTCGGGGGTTGACAAAAACATTCAGTACTTC
CSVSGVDKNIQYF
>TRBJ2-1|NA|NA|TRBV9
TGTGCCAGCAGCCCCCGGGGGAACAGCCGGGTTGGTGAGCAGTTCTTC
CASSPRGNSRVGEQFF
>TRBJ1-4|once|NA|TRBV5-1
TGCGCCAGCAGCCCGACAGGTGGGGGTCGTAATGAAAAACTGTTTTTT
CASSPTGGGRNEKLFF
>TRBJ2-7|once|TRBD2|TRBV9
TGTGCCAGCAGCGTAGCCGGGACTAGCGGGGGCTACGAGCAGTACTTC
CASSVAGTSGGYEQYF
>TRBJ1-5|NA|NA|TRBV19
TGTGCCACCAAGCCGGGGACTCATCAGCCCCAGCATTTT
CATKPGTHQPQHF
>TRBJ1-6|NA|NA|TRBV10-3
TGTGCCATCAGTGAGAGGGAGGAGAGCTCACCCCTCCACTTT
CAISEREESSPLHF
>TRBJ2-7|NA|TRBD1|TRBV7-2
TGTGCCAGCAGCCCCGGGACAGGGCACGACGAGCAGTACTTC
CASSPGTGHDEQYF
>TRBJ2-5|NA|TRBD2|TRBV10-2
TGCGCCAGCAACCCGAGGGTAGCGGGGGGACAAGAGACCCAGTACTTC
CASNPRVAGGQETQYF
>TRBJ2-5|NA|TRBD2|TRBV29-1
TGCAGCGTCCACCGGGGGGGACTAGCGGAGACCCAGTACTTC
CSVHRGGLAETQYF
>TRBJ2-3|NA|NA|TRBV6-2/TRBV6-3
TGTGCCAGCACGGGCGTTACAGATACGCAGTATTTT
CASTGVTDTQYF
>TRBJ1-1|once|NA|TRBV29-1
TGCAGCGTTGAAGATGGTCGCGGGAACACTGAAGCTTTCTTT
CSVEDGRGNTEAFF
>TRBJ1-1|NA|NA|TRBV6-2/TRBV6-3
TGTGCCAGCAGTTACACAGGAGGGAACACTGAAGCTTTCTTT
CASSYTGGNTEAFF
>TRBJ1-2|NA|TRBD1|TRBV9
TGTGCCAGCAGCGTAGGGACAGGGGGCGACTATGGCTACACCTTC
CASSVGTGGDYGYTF